The sequence of this TCR beta chain was determined in a study of CD8 T cells in Susac syndrome. In this sample, this clonotype turned up once. TCR beta sequencing covered blood CD8+ and CD4+ T cells. It was with random hexamers that roughly 0.5 to 1 ug RNA was reverse transcribed. TCRdb recomputed calls from the immunoSEQ multiplex PCR reads with MiXCR, one row per CDR3 protein. The table has 150,000 to 200,000 distinct CDR3 sequences, 80% to 95% seen once. Germline assignment: CDR1 SGHNT and CDR2 YYREEE (reference sequence). The V and J ends lost 0 bases and 8 bases respectively, with 9 bases between them. The CDR3 is 13 amino acids.

This sequence joins TRBV5-4 and TRBJ2-1, with D unresolved. The sequence was collected from a human donor with multiple sclerosis. Sequencing was performed on CD4+ T cells from PBMCs. CDR3 protein: CASSLGPRDEQFF. In nucleotides, the CDR3 is TGTGCCAGCAGCTTGGGTCCCCGGGATGAGCAGTTCTTC.